One sample yielded the 32 T cell receptor beta chains listed below, sequenced in a study of PD-1 blockade in classical Hodgkin lymphoma. Assay used: immunoSEQ multiplex PCR; TCRdb lists only in-frame clones, some missing. This table has some 16,000 clones, over 70% appearing once. Following autologous stem cell transplantation, relapse occurred in every patient, and exposure to brentuximab vedotin varied. Sequences were derived from peripheral blood mononuclear cells (PBMCs), sampled before the second cycle of nivolumab. The source is a human donor with classical Hodgkin lymphoma.

The V call is TRBV7-9, the J call TRBJ2-5, with a weak D call TRBD1 (6 bases). The V and J ends lost 1 base and 2 bases respectively, with 23 bases between them. The CDR3 has 19 residues. Per germline, CDR1 SEHNR and CDR2 FQNEAQ (reference sequence). The chain's CDR3 is CASSLVVDLRVDRQETQYF. The CDR3, as DNA: TGTGCCAGCAGCTTAGTGGTAGATCTGAGGGTGGACAGACAAGAGACCCAGTACTTC.

The chain recombines TRBV10-3 with TRBJ1-1, with TRBD1 as a possible D gene (6 bases). V dropped 6 bases and J dropped 1 base, with 9 bases sitting between them. Germline V CDR1 and CDR2: ENHRY, SYGVKD. CDR3 length equals 13 residues. This CDR3 reads CAIRDRPNTEAFF. The CDR3 DNA reads TGTGCCATCAGGGACAGACCGAACACTGAAGCTTTCTTT.

The gene calls are TRBV7-2 and TRBJ2-3; tentative D call: TRBD2 (5 bases). The CDR3 totals 16 residues. V lost 5 bases and J lost 5, with 20 bases in between. Germline values: CDR1 SGHTA, CDR2 FQGNSA. The CDR3 spells CASSPNERPGRDTQYF. The CDR3 DNA sequence: TGTGCCAGCAGCCCTAATGAGCGCCCTGGGAGAGATACGCAGTATTTT.

The J gene is TRBJ1-4, the V gene TRBV15; D might be TRBD1 (5 bases). Trimming took 1 base from V and 2 from J, leaving 8 bases between them. CDR1 is LNHNV and CDR2 is YYDKDF in the germline V gene (reference sequence). This CDR3 is built from 15 residues. CDR3 coding DNA: TGTGCCACCAGCAGAGCCCGGGGGACTAATGAAAAACTGTTTTTT. Protein: CATSRARGTNEKLFF.

In its sample, this clone was seen once. The genes are TRBV6-5 and TRBJ2-7, with D tentatively TRBD2 (6 bases). In germline, CDR1 is MNHEY, CDR2 SVGAGI. V gave up 7 bases and J gave up 3 bases, with 13 bases separating them. CDR3 length equals 13 residues. The CDR3 DNA sequence: TGTGCCAGCAAAAACGGGGGAATCTACGAGCAGTACTTC. Translated: CASKNGGIYEQYF.

This clone was recorded once. The chain has TRBV10-3 and TRBJ2-7; 7 nucleotides line up with TRBD2. The V and J ends lost 2 bases and 2 bases, in that order; junction bases with no gene match: 3. CDR3 length equals 14 residues. The germline V gene has CDR1 ENHRY and CDR2 SYGVKD. The chain's CDR3 is CAISEALAAYEQYF. CDR3 DNA: TGTGCCATCAGTGAGGCTCTAGCGGCCTACGAGCAGTACTTC.

The V call is TRBV18, the J call TRBJ2-3; D gene uncertain. The CDR3 has 13 amino acids. Trimming took off 3 bases at V and 0 bases at J, with 4 bases between the two ends. The germline gives CDR1 KGHSH, CDR2 LQKENI. The CDR3, as DNA: TGTGCCAGCTCACCCTCTAGCACAGATACGCAGTATTTT. This gives the protein CASSPSSTDTQYF.

The chain links TRBV4-2 to TRBJ2-1; the D is unclear. The V gene lost 1 base and the J gene lost 0 bases, with 7 bases spanning the gap. Germline V gene sequence: CDR1 LGHNA, CDR2 YNFKEQ. The CDR3 is 15 residues long. CDR3 sequence: CASSQGWDSYNEQFF. The CDR3, as DNA: TGTGCCAGCAGCCAAGGGTGGGACTCCTACAATGAGCAGTTCTTC.

This clone was seen a handful of times. The rearrangement joins TRBV11-2 to TRBJ2-7; no firm D call. The CDR3 contains 11 residues. Germline CDR1 is SGHAT and CDR2 is FQNNGV. V was clipped by 3 bases and J by 6 bases, with 6 bases between them. The CDR3 spells CASSLLSEQYF. For the CDR3, the DNA is TGTGCCAGCAGCTTGTTAAGCGAGCAGTACTTC.

V gene TRBV27 combines with J gene TRBJ1-1; D unclear. The CDR3 extends over 13 amino acids. V lost 1 base and J 5 bases, leaving 8 bases between the germline ends. The germline V gene has CDR1 MNHEY and CDR2 SMNVEV (reference sequence). CDR3 residues: CASSLFRETEAFF. The CDR3 DNA is TGTGCCAGCAGTTTATTTCGGGAGACTGAAGCTTTCTTT.

The chain recombines TRBV5-1 with TRBJ2-3; TRBD1 matches at 7 bases. The CDR3 runs to 19 residues. The germline V gene encodes CDR1 SGHRS and CDR2 YFSETQ. Trimming took 0 bases from V and 2 from J; bases not matched to a gene: 15. The CDR3, as DNA: TGCGCCAGCAGCTTGGAAGGTGCAGGGGGTGCCGGGATCACAGATACGCAGTATTTT. Its protein is CASSLEGAGGAGITDTQYF.

This clone appeared a few times. The chain has TRBV21-1 and TRBJ1-2. TRBV21-1 is a recognized pseudogene. This CDR3 region has 15 residues. CDR3 nucleotide sequence: TGTGCCAGCAGCAACGACTTCACAGTCATATATGGCTACACCTTC. The encoded protein is CASSNDFTVIYGYTF.

This sequence joins TRBV7-9 and TRBJ1-2; D is ambiguous. Trimming cost V 0 bases and J 2 bases, with 7 bases left between them. This CDR3 has 14 residues. Germline V gives CDR1 SEHNR, CDR2 FQNEAQ (reference sequence). CDR3 loop: CASSLAHPNYGYTF. The CDR3 coding sequence is TGTGCCAGCAGCTTAGCGCATCCGAACTATGGCTACACCTTC. Using reference TRBV7-9 and TRBJ1-2 for the parts outside the CDR3, the full variable domain is DTGVSQNPRHKITKRGQNVTFRCDPISEHNRLYWYRQTLGQGPEFLTYFQNEAQLEKSRLLSDRFSAERPKGSFSTLEIQRTEQGDSAMYLCASSLAHPNYGYTFGSGTRLTVV.

V and J are TRBV29-1 and TRBJ1-1, with 12 bases aligning to TRBD1. Germline assignment: CDR1 SQVTM and CDR2 ANQGSEA. After removal of 3 bases from V and 4 bases from J, the junction contained 9 bases not matched to a gene. The CDR3 has 16 amino acids. CDR3 region: CSVDSGQGAGGTEAFF. CDR3 nucleotide sequence: TGCAGCGTTGATTCGGGACAGGGGGCTGGCGGCACTGAAGCTTTCTTT.

The rearrangement uses TRBV6-5 and TRBJ2-6, with D perhaps matching TRBD1 or TRBD2 (5 bases each). The V gene lost 10 bases and the J gene lost 3 bases, with 13 bases spanning the gap. The CDR3 consists of 14 residues. Germline CDR1 and CDR2: MNHEY and SVGAGI. Written as DNA, the CDR3 is TGTGCCACCAGCACGGGGCGTGGGGCCAACGTCCTGACTTTC. The encoded protein is CATSTGRGANVLTF.

This sequence joins TRBV10-1 and TRBJ1-2; TRBD1 agrees at 9 bases. Germline V gene lookup returns CDR1 WNHNN and CDR2 SYGVQD (reference sequence). This CDR3 is built from 14 residues. The V and J ends lost 6 bases and 4 bases, in that order; junction bases with no gene match: 6. As DNA, the CDR3 is TGCGCCAGCAGCCCGGGACAGGGCTCCTATGGCTACACCTTC. Amino acid sequence: CASSPGQGSYGYTF.

This chain connects TRBV25-1 to TRBJ2-1; 10 nucleotides agree with TRBD1. This CDR3 is built from 16 residues. Germline loops: CDR1 MGHDK, CDR2 SYGVNS. Trimming removed 1 base from V and 6 bases from J; junction bases left unmatched: 6. As DNA, the CDR3 is TGTGCCAGCAGTGAATCCGGGACAGGGGCGGGCAATGAGCAGTTCTTC. Translating gives CASSESGTGAGNEQFF.

This sequence joins TRBV5-1 and TRBJ1-1; D unresolved. The CDR3 is 13 residues long. Germline assignment: CDR1 SGHRS and CDR2 YFSETQ. Deletions cut 4 bases from V and 1 base from J, with 8 bases between. The CDR3 loop reads CASSIRQNTEAFF. The CDR3 DNA reads TGCGCCAGCAGCATACGACAGAACACTGAAGCTTTCTTT.

This CDR3 reads CASSEGGASNYGYTF. The CDR3 DNA follows: TGTGCCAGCAGTGAAGGGGGGGCCAGTAACTATGGCTACACCTTC. The chain links TRBV6-1 to TRBJ1-2, with a tentative D call TRBD1 (6 bases). CDR1 and CDR2 (germline): MNHNS, SASEGT. The CDR3 is made up of 15 amino acids. Trimming left V 1 base short and J 1 base short, with 10 bases between.

V usage is TRBV5-1 and J usage is TRBJ1-6; TRBD1 matches at 7 bases. V lost 5 bases, J lost 5 bases, and 10 bases stayed unmatched. Germline loops: CDR1 SGHRS, CDR2 YFSETQ. The CDR3 consists of 16 residues. CDR3 in DNA: TGCGCCAGCAGTCCCAGGGGGGGAAGCGATAATTCACCCCTCCACTTT. Residues: CASSPRGGSDNSPLHF.

The gene calls are TRBV5-8 and TRBJ1-2; D uncertain. The CDR3 contains 13 residues. Germline V CDR1 and CDR2: SGHTS, YDEGEE. The V and J ends lost 4 bases and 4 bases respectively, with 11 bases between them. The CDR3 is CASSPRGVYGYTF. In nucleotides, the CDR3 is TGTGCCAGCAGCCCCCGCGGCGTCTATGGCTACACCTTC.

This rearrangement joins TRBV10-3 to TRBJ2-3, with 8 nucleotides matching TRBD2. J was trimmed by 3 bases and V by 0 bases; bases with no gene match: 2. This CDR3 has 15 amino acids. Germline assignment: CDR1 ENHRY and CDR2 SYGVKD. The CDR3 here is CAISESREGTDTQYF. CDR3 coding DNA: TGTGCCATCAGTGAGTCTCGGGAGGGGACAGATACGCAGTATTTT.

V and J are TRBV19 and TRBJ2-1; D perhaps matches TRBD2 (6 bases). Trimming removed 2 bases from V and 3 bases from J, with 11 bases in between. Germline CDR1 LNHDA, CDR2 SQIVND (reference sequence). This CDR3 has 15 residues. DNA for the CDR3: TGTGCCAGTAGTATACCGACTAGTTACTACAATGAGCAGTTCTTC. This encodes CASSIPTSYYNEQFF.

V is TRBV9 and J is TRBJ1-2; the D gene is possibly TRBD1 (5 bases). Germline V lookup: CDR1 SGDLS, CDR2 YYNGEE. Between the trimmed V and J ends, which lost 3 bases and 4 bases, there was a span of 22 bases. CDR3 length: 17 amino acids. CDR3 DNA sequence: TGTGCCAGCAGCGCGGGGACGGACCTTAAGGATTTCTATGGCTACACCTTC. It specifies CASSAGTDLKDFYGYTF. Supplemented by reference TRBV9 and TRBJ1-2, the full variable domain reads DSGVTQTPKHLITATGQRVTLRCSPRSGDLSVYWYQQSLDQGLQFLIQYYNGEERAKGNILERFSAQQFPDLHSELNLSSLELGDSALYFCASSAGTDLKDFYGYTFGSGTRLTVV.

The chain recombines TRBV27 with TRBJ1-5; 8 positions agree with TRBD1. Trimming at V came to 7 bases and at J to 0 bases, leaving 5 bases not matched to a gene. The CDR3 contains 15 residues. CDR1 MNHEY and CDR2 SMNVEV come from the germline V gene (reference sequence). The DNA of the CDR3 is TGTGCCAGCACCAAGACAGGGGTTAGCAATCAGCCCCAGCATTTT. Amino acid sequence: CASTKTGVSNQPQHF.

The CDR3 is CASSQTGGNQPQHF. DNA of the CDR3: TGTGCCAGCAGCCAGACAGGGGGCAATCAGCCCCAGCATTTT. This sequence joins TRBV7-9 and TRBJ1-5; 8 nucleotides line up with TRBD1. Germline V gives CDR1 SEHNR, CDR2 FQNEAQ (reference sequence). V was clipped by 5 bases and J by 2 bases; unmatched bases: 2. The CDR3 is 14 residues long.

This chain connects TRBV7-8 to TRBJ2-5; 16 bases map to TRBD2. The V gene's germline CDR1 is SGHVS and CDR2 FQNEAQ. CDR3 length: 17 amino acids. After removal of 4 bases from V and 2 bases from J, the junction contained 4 bases not matched to a gene. The CDR3 DNA follows: TGTGCCAGCAGCTCGGGACTAGCGGGAGGGAGACAAGAGACCCAGTACTTC. It translates to CASSSGLAGGRQETQYF.

This clone occurred once. The V call is TRBV11-2, the J call TRBJ2-1, with 8 positions matching TRBD2. Germline V lookup: CDR1 SGHAT, CDR2 FQNNGV. Unmatched junction bases numbered 3, after V lost 0 bases and J lost 5 bases. The CDR3 has 15 residues. Here the CDR3 reads CASSLDPAGDNEQFF. The DNA for the CDR3 is TGTGCCAGCAGCTTAGATCCAGCGGGGGACAATGAGCAGTTCTTC.

V usage is TRBV5-6 and J usage is TRBJ1-1, with D tentatively TRBD1 (5 bases). The V end was cut by 2 bases, the J end by 1 base, with 6 bases between. CDR1 and CDR2 (germline): SGHDT, YYEEEE. This CDR3 region has 13 residues. CDR3 residues: CASSLRGNTEAFF. The CDR3 bases are TGTGCCAGCAGCTTAAGGGGGAACACTGAAGCTTTCTTT.

The rearrangement links TRBV5-1 to TRBJ2-7; 11 bases are shared with TRBD2. CDR1 and CDR2 from the germline V gene are SGHRS and YFSETQ. V lost 0 bases and J lost 4; bases outside the gene matches: 6. The CDR3 is 16 residues long. CDR3 amino acids: CASSLGRTSGHYEQYF. CDR3 in DNA: TGCGCCAGCAGCTTGGGGCGGACTAGCGGGCATTACGAGCAGTACTTC.

This rearrangement joins TRBV9 to TRBJ2-7, with no clear D. The CDR3 spans 14 residues. Germline-derived CDR1 and CDR2 are SGDLS and YYNGEE. The V end lost 0 bases, the J end lost 2 bases, and 9 bases lay between the germline ends. This CDR3 is CASSVDSVPYEQYF. The DNA for the CDR3 is TGTGCCAGCAGCGTAGACTCGGTCCCCTACGAGCAGTACTTC.

V is TRBV2 and J is TRBJ1-2; TRBD1 is a possible D gene (6 bases). Germline values: CDR1 SNHLY, CDR2 FYNNEI. The CDR3 is 14 amino acids. The V gene lost 5 bases and the J gene lost 0 bases, with 10 bases spanning the gap. CDR3 sequence: CASSQGLANYGYTF. The CDR3 DNA follows: TGTGCCAGCAGTCAGGGGCTAGCTAACTATGGCTACACCTTC.